The T cell receptor (beta chain) described here comes from a study of blood T cell repertoires in COVID-19. About the study: The cDNA or gDNA used as material had been derived from T cells, B-cell-depleted T cells, or PBMCs.

In the authors' methods: From reference gene primer amplification, estimates of nucleated cell counts were derived. Assay: immunoSEQ multiplex PCR; the TCRdb copy retains only in-frame clones and omits some. V and J calls and clone size are those listed in that table; D and trimming were worked out from the DNA. The table lists 300,000 to 350,000 clones, around 90% of them singletons. CDR1 MNHEY and CDR2 SVGAGI come from the germline V gene. The CDR3 length is 15 residues. Trimming stripped 0 bases from V and 11 bases from J, with 19 bases between. The TCR originated in a woman between 18 and 29 years old who had recovered from COVID-19. This rearrangement joins TRBV6-5 to TRBJ1-1; no definite D call. Sequencing was performed on peripheral blood. For the CDR3, the DNA is TGTGCCAGCAGTTACTCGCGACGGTTAAGAGACAAGGCTTTCTTT. Its translation: CASSYSRRLRDKAFF.